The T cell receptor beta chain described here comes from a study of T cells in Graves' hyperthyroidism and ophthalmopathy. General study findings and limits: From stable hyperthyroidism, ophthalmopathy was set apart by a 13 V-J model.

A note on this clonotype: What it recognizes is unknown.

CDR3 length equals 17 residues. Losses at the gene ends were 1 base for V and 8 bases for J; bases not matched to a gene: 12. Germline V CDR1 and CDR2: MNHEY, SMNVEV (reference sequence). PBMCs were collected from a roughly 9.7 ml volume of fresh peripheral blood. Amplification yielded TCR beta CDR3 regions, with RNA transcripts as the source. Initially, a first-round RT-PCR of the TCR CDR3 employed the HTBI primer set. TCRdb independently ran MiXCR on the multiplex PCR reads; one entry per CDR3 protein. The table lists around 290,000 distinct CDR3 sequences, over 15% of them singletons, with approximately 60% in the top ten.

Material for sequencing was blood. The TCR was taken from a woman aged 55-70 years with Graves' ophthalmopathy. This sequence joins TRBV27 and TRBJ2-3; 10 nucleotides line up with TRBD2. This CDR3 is CASSLYPVSGRAGTQYF. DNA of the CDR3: TGTGCCAGCAGTTTATATCCCGTGAGCGGGAGGGCCGGTACGCAGTATTTT.